This TCR beta chain was captured in a study of T cells in Graves' hyperthyroidism and ophthalmopathy. This clonotype was seen many times. The target antigen is unknown. Disease duration was under 3 months in the ophthalmopathy patients, who also had a Clinical Activity Score of at least 3 and a NOSPECS grade of at least 4. Clinicians diagnosed patients from clinical symptoms, serum thyroxine and TRAb, thyroid ultrasound and orbital computed tomography. From germline, CDR1 is MNHEY and CDR2 SMNVEV (reference sequence). Trimming took 0 bases from V and 1 from J, leaving 10 bases between them. CDR3 length: 16 residues. TCR beta CDR3 regions were amplified from RNA transcripts. First-round RT-PCR targeting the TCR CDR3 was performed with the HTBI primer set. Each CDR3 protein gets one entry after TCRdb re-called the multiplex PCR reads with MiXCR. Of about 640,000 distinct CDR3 sequences detected, more than 20% appear once; the ten largest clones hold under 35%.

Overall study results and limits: Most clonotypes expanded in thyroid above 0.001 were likewise present in blood.

This chain joins TRBV27 and TRBJ2-4, with D unclear. Sequencing used blood. The receptor was isolated from a man in his thirties or forties with Graves' ophthalmopathy. The CDR3 DNA reads as TGTGCCAGCAGTTTATCGATAGGGTCGGCCAAAAACATTCAGTACTTC. Translation gives CASSLSIGSAKNIQYF.